A selection of T cell receptor beta chains follows, all from one sample in a study of T cells in tuberculosis. Profiled with immunoSEQ multiplex PCR; TCRdb holds only in-frame clones, not every one. The repertoire includes tens of thousands of clones, almost 95% of them detected once, and 9.5% to 13% sits in the top ten. The sequenced sample was PBMCs. All receptors come from a donor aged 10-35 years with latent tuberculosis or without tuberculosis infection. Some clones in this sample may be carry-over from other donors' samples. CDR3s include the opening cysteine and the closing phenylalanine or tryptophan. The D gene is left open where the match is weak. Clone sizes are given selectively: once, few, many, or a class where the clone is expanded.

size	D	J	V	DNA	CDR3
NA	NA	TRBJ2-7	TRBV6-5	TGTGCCAGCAGTTCTCCGACAGTCGCCTACGAGCAGTACTTC	CASSSPTVAYEQYF
NA	NA	TRBJ1-1	TRBV7-8	TGTGCCAGCAGCTTAGGGCGACAGGTGAACACTGAAGCTTTCTTT	CASSLGRQVNTEAFF
NA	NA	TRBJ1-6	TRBV19	TGTGCCAGTAGTAGGAGTGGAGAGTATAATTCACCCCTCCACTTT	CASSRSGEYNSPLHF
NA	TRBD1	TRBJ2-1	TRBV5-6	TGTGCCAGCAGCCCCGACATGGGGACAGGGGGCAATGAGCAGTTCTTC	CASSPDMGTGGNEQFF
NA	NA	TRBJ2-2	TRBV21-1	TGTGCCAGCAGCAACCGGGGGGCGTTCACCGGGGAGCTGTTTTTT	CASSNRGAFTGELFF
NA	NA	TRBJ1-4	TRBV19	TGTGCCAGTAGTGCCTCGACAGAGTATAATGAAAAACTGTTTTTT	CASSASTEYNEKLFF
few	TRBD1	TRBJ1-2	TRBV7-3	TGTGCCAGCAGCGCCGAGGGGGCGGATGGCTACACCTTC	CASSAEGADGYTF
NA	NA	TRBJ1-3	TRBV6-5	TGTGCCAGCAGTTATTGGGCAGGCTCTGGAAACACCATATATTTT	CASSYWAGSGNTIYF
NA	NA	TRBJ2-2	TRBV5-4	TGTGCCAGTAGCCCTTTTACCGGGGAGCTGTTTTTT	CASSPFTGELFF
NA	TRBD2	TRBJ2-5	TRBV11-2	TGTGCCAGCAGCTCCTCCTTACTAGCGGGGGAGACCCAGTACTTC	CASSSSLLAGETQYF
NA	TRBD1	TRBJ2-3	TRBV12-5	TGTGCTAGTGGTTTGGTCGCCTTGGACAGGGGAACAGATACGCAGTATTTT	CASGLVALDRGTDTQYF
NA	TRBD1	TRBJ1-5	TRBV7-2	TGTGCCAGCAGCTCAGCGACAGGGTTGGAGTTGGATCAGCCCCAGCATTTT	CASSSATGLELDQPQHF
NA	NA	TRBJ1-1	TRBV18	TGTGCCAGCTCACCAAGGAGAGGTAAGGACACTGAAGCTTTCTTT	CASSPRRGKDTEAFF
NA	NA	TRBJ1-2	TRBV28	TGTGCCAGCAGTTTATCTCGGGGGTTAGGAGCCTACACCTTC	CASSLSRGLGAYTF
once	TRBD1	TRBJ1-5	TRBV7-9	TGTGCCAGCACTTACGGGACAGGGAGTCAGCCCCAGCATTTT	CASTYGTGSQPQHF
NA	NA	TRBJ1-1	TRBV5-6	TGTGCCAGCAGCTTCAGAGGGTTGAATACTGAAGCTTTCTTT	CASSFRGLNTEAFF
NA	NA	TRBJ2-3	TRBV12-1	TGTGCCAGCAGCTTTGTGGGGGGACAGGGGACCAGCGGGGGCACAGATACGCAGTATTTT	CASSFVGGQGTSGGTDTQYF
NA	NA	TRBJ2-5	TRBV18	TGTGCCAGCTCACGCGAAGCCCGACAGAGCCTGCAAGAGACCCAGTACTTC	CASSREARQSLQETQYF
NA	NA	TRBJ2-7	TRBV6-5	TGTGCCAGCAGTTCCGTTTACGAGCAGTACTTC	CASSSVYEQYF
NA	TRBD2	TRBJ2-3	TRBV11-2	TGTGCCAGCAGCTGGGGACTAGTCGTAGATACGCAGTATTTT	CASSWGLVVDTQYF
NA	NA	TRBJ1-1	TRBV19	TGTGCCAGTAGCCAGTTGACGCTAGTTCCCATGAACACTGAAGCTTTCTTT	CASSQLTLVPMNTEAFF
NA	NA	TRBJ2-7	TRBV6-1	TGTGCCAGCAGTGAACTAGGCTCCTACGAGCAGTACTTC	CASSELGSYEQYF
once	TRBD2	TRBJ2-3	TRBV19	TGTGCCAGTAGTACCGGCGGGCCCCGGGGAGGGACGCAGTATTTT	CASSTGGPRGGTQYF
once	NA	TRBJ1-2	TRBV5-1	TGCGCCAGCAGCTTGCAAGAGGGAGGGTATGGCTACACCTTC	CASSLQEGGYGYTF
NA	NA	TRBJ1-3	TRBV11-2	TGTGCCAGCAGCTTAGACCCCTCGGACACCATATATTTT	CASSLDPSDTIYF
NA	TRBD1	TRBJ1-2	TRBV11-2	TGTGCCAGCAGCTTAGTCGGGGGACAGTGGTATGGCTACACCTTC	CASSLVGGQWYGYTF
NA	NA	TRBJ1-6	TRBV6-5	TGTGCCAGCAGTTACCCGGGTTCACCCCTCCACTTT	CASSYPGSPLHF
NA	TRBD1	TRBJ1-2	TRBV19	TGTGCCAGTAGAAAAACCGGGACAGGGCGAATTTATGGCTACACCTTC	CASRKTGTGRIYGYTF
NA	NA	TRBJ1-1	TRBV19	TGTGCCAGTGGGGCGGTACAGAACACTGAAGCTTTCTTT	CASGAVQNTEAFF
NA	NA	TRBJ2-7	TRBV2	TGTGCCAGCAGTGGGATGCAGGGGGGCTACGAGCAGTACTTC	CASSGMQGGYEQYF
NA	NA	TRBJ1-2	TRBV5-4	TGTGCCAGCAGCCCGACGAATGTGGAGGTCTATGGCTACACCTTC	CASSPTNVEVYGYTF
NA	TRBD1	TRBJ1-2	TRBV5-4	TGTGCCAGCAGCTGGACAGGGGGCGGACGTGGCGGCTACACCTTC	CASSWTGGGRGGYTF
NA	NA	TRBJ1-2	TRBV29-1	TGCAGCGTTGAAGAGGCAGGAATCGGCTATGGCTACACCTTC	CSVEEAGIGYGYTF
NA	NA	TRBJ2-3	TRBV5-6	TGTGCCAGCAGCGGGGGGAGGAGCACAGATACGCAGTATTTT	CASSGGRSTDTQYF
NA	NA	TRBJ1-2	TRBV30	TGTGCCTGGAGTAATGTCGGGCAGGGCGATGGCTACACCTTC	CAWSNVGQGDGYTF
NA	NA	TRBJ1-1	TRBV5-5	TGTGCCAGCAGCCCAGGGGTATACACTGAAGCTTTCTTT	CASSPGVYTEAFF
NA	NA	TRBJ2-1	TRBV4-2	TGTGCCAGCAGCTGGGAGCGGACCTCCTACAATGAGCAGTTCTTC	CASSWERTSYNEQFF
once	TRBD1	TRBJ1-2	TRBV10-3	TGTGCCATCAGTGAGTCATTCGACAGGGCTCGGGGCTACACCTTC	CAISESFDRARGYTF
few	TRBD2	TRBJ2-3	TRBV5-6	TGTGCCAGCAGCTTGGAAGCGGGGGACGGCACAGATACGCAGTATTTT	CASSLEAGDGTDTQYF
NA	TRBD2	TRBJ2-5	TRBV11-2	TGTGCCAGCAGCTTTAGCGGGGGGACCCAAGAGACCCAGTACTTC	CASSFSGGTQETQYF
NA	TRBD1	TRBJ1-5	TRBV11-2	TGTGCCAGCAGCTCGACAGGGGTTGGCAATCAGCCCCAGCATTTT	CASSSTGVGNQPQHF
once	TRBD2	TRBJ2-5	TRBV18	TGTGCCAGCTCACCAAATTTCGCGGGGGGGCGAGAGACCCAGTACTTC	CASSPNFAGGRETQYF
NA	TRBD1	TRBJ1-2	TRBV7-3	TGTGCCAGCAGCTTAAGGGCAGGGGGCGGCTATGGCTACACCTTC	CASSLRAGGGYGYTF
NA	NA	TRBJ1-3	TRBV6-5	TGTGCCAGCAGTTACCGGGGGGCGGTTGGAAACACCATATATTTT	CASSYRGAVGNTIYF
NA	TRBD1	TRBJ2-7	TRBV4-3	TGCGCCAGCAGCCAAGACAGGACAGGCACCTTCGAGCAGTACTTC	CASSQDRTGTFEQYF
NA	NA	TRBJ2-7	TRBV6-5	TGTGCCAGCAGTTACAGGGGAATGGGCGAGCAGTACTTC	CASSYRGMGEQYF
NA	NA	TRBJ2-7	TRBV29-1	TGCAGCGTTGAAGGACAGGCGAAAGGCGAGCAGTACTTC	CSVEGQAKGEQYF
NA	NA	TRBJ2-1	TRBV6-6	TGTGCCAGCAGTTACTCGAGGTCGGTTTACAATGAGCAGTTCTTC	CASSYSRSVYNEQFF
NA	NA	TRBJ2-1	TRBV30	TGTGCCTGGAGTACCTATCTCCAACACAATGAGCAGTTCTTC	CAWSTYLQHNEQFF
NA	TRBD2	TRBJ2-3	TRBV5-1	TGCGCCAGCAGCCCGGGACTAGCGGGATTCACAGATACGCAGTATTTT	CASSPGLAGFTDTQYF
NA	NA	TRBJ1-4	TRBV6-1	TGTGCCAGCAGTGATCCCCCCGGAGGCGCTTTAGAAAAACTGTTTTTT	CASSDPPGGALEKLFF